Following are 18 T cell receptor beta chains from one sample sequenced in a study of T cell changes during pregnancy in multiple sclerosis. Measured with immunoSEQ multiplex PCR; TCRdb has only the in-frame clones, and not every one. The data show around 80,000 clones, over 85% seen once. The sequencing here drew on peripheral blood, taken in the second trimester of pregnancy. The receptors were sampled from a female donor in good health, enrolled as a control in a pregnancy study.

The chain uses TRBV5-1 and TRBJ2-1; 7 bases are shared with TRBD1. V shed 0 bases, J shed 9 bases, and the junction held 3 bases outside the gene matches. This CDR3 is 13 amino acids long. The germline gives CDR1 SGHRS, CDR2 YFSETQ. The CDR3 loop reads CASSLGRGIEQFF. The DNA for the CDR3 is TGCGCCAGCAGCTTGGGCAGGGGGATTGAGCAGTTCTTC.

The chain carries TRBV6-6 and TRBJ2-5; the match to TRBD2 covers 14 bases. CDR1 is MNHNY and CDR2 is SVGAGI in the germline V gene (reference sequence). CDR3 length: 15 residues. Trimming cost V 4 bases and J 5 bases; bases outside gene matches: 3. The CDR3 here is CASSWTSGRSETQYF. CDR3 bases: TGTGCCAGCAGTTGGACTAGCGGGAGGTCCGAGACCCAGTACTTC.

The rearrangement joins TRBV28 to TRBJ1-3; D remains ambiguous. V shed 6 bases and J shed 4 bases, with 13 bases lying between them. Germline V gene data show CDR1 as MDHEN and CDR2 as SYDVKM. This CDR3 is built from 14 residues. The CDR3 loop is CASSPLTWGNTIYF. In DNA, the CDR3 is TGTGCCAGCAGCCCCTTAACATGGGGAAACACCATATATTTT.

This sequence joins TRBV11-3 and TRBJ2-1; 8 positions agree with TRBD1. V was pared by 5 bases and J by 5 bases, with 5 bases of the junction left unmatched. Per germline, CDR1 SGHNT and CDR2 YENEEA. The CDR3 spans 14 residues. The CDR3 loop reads CASSQGAGNNEQFF. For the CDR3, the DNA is TGTGCCAGCAGCCAGGGGGCGGGAAACAATGAGCAGTTCTTC.

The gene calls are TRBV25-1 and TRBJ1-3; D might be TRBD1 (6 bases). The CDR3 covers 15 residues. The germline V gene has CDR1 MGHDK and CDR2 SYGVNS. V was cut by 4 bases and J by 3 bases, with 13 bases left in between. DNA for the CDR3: TGTGCCAGCAGTGGAGGGAGGGGGGGTGGAAACACCATATATTTT. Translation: CASSGGRGGGNTIYF.

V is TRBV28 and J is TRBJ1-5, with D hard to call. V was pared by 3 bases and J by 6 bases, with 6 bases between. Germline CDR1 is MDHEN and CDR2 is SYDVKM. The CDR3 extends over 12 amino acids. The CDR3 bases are TGTGCCAGCAGTTTCTTCGGTCAGCCCCAGCATTTT. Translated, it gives CASSFFGQPQHF.

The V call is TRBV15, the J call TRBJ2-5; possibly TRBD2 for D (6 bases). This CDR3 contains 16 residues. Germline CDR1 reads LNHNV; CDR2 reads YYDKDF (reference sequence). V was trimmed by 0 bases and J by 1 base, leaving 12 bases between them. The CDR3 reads CATSRDSQGGQETQYF. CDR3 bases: TGTGCCACCAGCAGAGATAGTCAGGGAGGCCAAGAGACCCAGTACTTC.

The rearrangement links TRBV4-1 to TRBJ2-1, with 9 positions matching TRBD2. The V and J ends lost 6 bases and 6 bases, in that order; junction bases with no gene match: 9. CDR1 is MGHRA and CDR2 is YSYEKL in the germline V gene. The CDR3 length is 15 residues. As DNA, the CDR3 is TGCGCCAGCAGTCCGACTAGCGGCTATTCCAATGAGCAGTTCTTC. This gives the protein CASSPTSGYSNEQFF.

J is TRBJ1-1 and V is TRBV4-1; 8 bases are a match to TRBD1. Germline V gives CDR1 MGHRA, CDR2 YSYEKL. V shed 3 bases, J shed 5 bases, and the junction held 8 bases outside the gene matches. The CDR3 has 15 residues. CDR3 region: CASSHPGQGLTEAFF. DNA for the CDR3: TGCGCCAGCAGCCACCCCGGACAGGGTTTGACTGAAGCTTTCTTT.

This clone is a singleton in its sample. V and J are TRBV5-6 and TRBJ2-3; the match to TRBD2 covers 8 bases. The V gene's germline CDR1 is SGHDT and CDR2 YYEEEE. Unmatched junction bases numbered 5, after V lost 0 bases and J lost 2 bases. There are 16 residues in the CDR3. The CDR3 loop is CASSLGTSGFTDTQYF. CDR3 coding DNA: TGTGCCAGCAGCTTGGGAACTAGCGGATTCACAGATACGCAGTATTTT. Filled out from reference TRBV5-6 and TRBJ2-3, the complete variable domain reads DAGVTQSPTHLIKTRGQQVTLRCSPKSGHDTVSWYQQALGQGPQFIFQYYEEEERQRGNFPDRFSGHQFPNYSSELNVNALLLGDSALYLCASSLGTSGFTDTQYFGPGTRLTVL.

The CDR3 is CASELDREEAFF. CDR3 coding DNA: TGTGCCAGCGAATTGGACAGGGAGGAAGCTTTCTTT. The chain uses TRBV2 and TRBJ1-1; 8 bases fit TRBD1. The CDR3 has 12 residues. After removal of 8 bases from V and 8 bases from J, the junction contained 7 bases not matched to a gene. Germline CDR1 is SNHLY and CDR2 is FYNNEI.

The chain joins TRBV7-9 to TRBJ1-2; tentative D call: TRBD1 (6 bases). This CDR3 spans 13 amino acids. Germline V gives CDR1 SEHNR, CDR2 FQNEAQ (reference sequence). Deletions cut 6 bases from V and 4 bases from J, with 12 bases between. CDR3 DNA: TGTGCCAGCAGTAAGGACAGCTTCTATGGCTACACCTTC. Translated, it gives CASSKDSFYGYTF.

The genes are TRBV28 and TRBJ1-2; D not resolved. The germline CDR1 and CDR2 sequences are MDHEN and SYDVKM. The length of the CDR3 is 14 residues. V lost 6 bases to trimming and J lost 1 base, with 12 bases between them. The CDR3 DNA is TGTGCCAGCAGCCCTCGGGAGGTTAACTATGGCTACACCTTC. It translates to CASSPREVNYGYTF.

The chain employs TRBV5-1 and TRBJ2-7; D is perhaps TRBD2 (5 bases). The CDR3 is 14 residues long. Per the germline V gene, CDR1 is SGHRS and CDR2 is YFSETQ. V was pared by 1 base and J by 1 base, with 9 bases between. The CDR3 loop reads CASSLISESYEQYF. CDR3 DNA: TGCGCCAGCAGCTTGATTAGCGAGTCCTACGAGCAGTACTTC.

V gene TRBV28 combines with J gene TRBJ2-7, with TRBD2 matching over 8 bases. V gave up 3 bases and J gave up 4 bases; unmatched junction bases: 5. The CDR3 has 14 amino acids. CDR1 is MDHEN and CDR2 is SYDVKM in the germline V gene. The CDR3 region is CASSLLLAAYEQYF. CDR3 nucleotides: TGTGCCAGCAGTTTGTTACTAGCGGCATACGAGCAGTACTTC.

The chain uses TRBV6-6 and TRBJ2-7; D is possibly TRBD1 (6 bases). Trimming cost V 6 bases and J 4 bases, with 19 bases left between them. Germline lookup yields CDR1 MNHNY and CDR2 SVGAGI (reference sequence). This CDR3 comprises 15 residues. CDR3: CASSLRAGEGYEQYF. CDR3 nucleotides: TGTGCCAGCAGCCTGAGGGCAGGGGAAGGGTACGAGCAGTACTTC.

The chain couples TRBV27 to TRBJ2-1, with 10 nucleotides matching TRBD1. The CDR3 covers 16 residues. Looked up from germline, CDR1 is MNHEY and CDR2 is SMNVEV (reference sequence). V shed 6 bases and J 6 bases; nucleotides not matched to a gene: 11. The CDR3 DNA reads TGTGCCAGCAGCTTAACCGGGACAGGGGTCATCAATGAGCAGTTCTTC. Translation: CASSLTGTGVINEQFF.

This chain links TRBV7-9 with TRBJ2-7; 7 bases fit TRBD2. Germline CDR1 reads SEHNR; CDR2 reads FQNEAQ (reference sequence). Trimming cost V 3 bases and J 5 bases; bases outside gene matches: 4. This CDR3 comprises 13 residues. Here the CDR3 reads CASSLGGFNEQYF. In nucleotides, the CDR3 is TGTGCCAGCAGCTTGGGGGGGTTCAACGAGCAGTACTTC.